The sequence of this T cell receptor beta chain was determined in a study of T cell repertoires in cytomegalovirus infection. Study-level information: Indications of both CMV infection and matching HLA type were provided by public TCR beta signatures.

Study-level results: Dominating the ex vivo response were TCR beta clonotypes that were CMV-specific and HLA-C-restricted. Identification of carriers of CMV plus the relevant HLA was performed using cumulative public TCR beta family frequency.

TCRdb passed the reads through MiXCR, listing each CDR3 protein once. The sample yields about 740,000 distinct CDR3 sequences, less than 40% seen once. This clonotype was observed a few times. As yet, its antigen is unknown. CDR1 and CDR2 (germline): MGHRA, YSYEKL. This CDR3 is 13 amino acids long. V shed 0 bases and J shed 8 bases, with 8 bases lying between them. The chain carries TRBV4-1 and TRBJ1-5; D is unclear. The source is a human donor in good health (CMV status not recorded). Some clones in this sample may be carry-over from other donors' samples. The sequenced sample was PBMCs. CDR3 sequence: CASSQEWVEPQHF. In nucleotides, the CDR3 is TGCGCCAGCAGCCAAGAATGGGTGGAGCCCCAGCATTTT.